This TCR beta chain was documented in a study of response to subunit inactivated influenza vaccine. Notes on the study in general: The authors suggested that every seasonal influenza vaccination recruits few new T cells.

TCRdb used MiXCR to reprocess the RT-PCR reads, holding one entry per CDR3 protein. Here the sample spans fewer than 600,000 distinct CDR3 sequences, approximately 7.8% being singletons. The CDR3 adds up to 13 amino acids, both ends counted. Germline lookup yields CDR1 MNHEY and CDR2 SVGAGI. To note about this clonotype: Its cognate antigen is unknown. Because the CDR3's place on the DNA is in doubt, the DNA is left out and the CDR3 is given as listed by TCRdb.

The sample consisted of PBMCs from blood, taken roughly 24 months after vaccination. This clonotype was obtained from a man aged 45 to 70 who received an inactivated influenza vaccine. The rearrangement uses TRBV6-5 and TRBJ2-7; the table's TRBD1 call for D was not verified on the DNA. The CDR3: CASSTSDSYEQYF.